Below, 32 T cell receptor beta chains from the same sample are listed, as sequenced in a study of cytomegalovirus exposure and HLA in healthy donors. Primers for the PCR totalled 60 Vbeta and 13 Jbeta. The repertoire was sequenced with immunoSEQ multiplex PCR; TCRdb's copy has only in-frame clones and lacks some. Here the sample spans approximately 160,000 clones, over 65% being singletons. Sequenced material: PBMCs. These receptor sequences come from a woman between 35 and 50 years old in good health and CMV-seropositive.

The V gene is TRBV18, the J gene TRBJ1-2, with 7 positions matching TRBD1. The CDR3 has 15 residues. CDR1 and CDR2 from the germline V gene are KGHSH and LQKENI. V shed 2 bases, J shed 6 bases, and the junction held 9 bases outside the gene matches. DNA of the CDR3: TGTGCCAGCTCACCAACGACAGGGTCCAAGGATGGCTACACCTTC. This translates into CASSPTTGSKDGYTF.

This rearrangement joins TRBV2 to TRBJ2-2; D is ambiguous. The CDR3 spans 13 residues. Per the germline V gene, CDR1 is SNHLY and CDR2 is FYNNEI. V lost 6 bases and J lost 3, with 8 bases in between. CDR3 loop: CASRPQDTGELFF. The CDR3, as DNA: TGTGCCAGCAGACCCCAGGACACCGGGGAGCTGTTTTTT.

The chain links TRBV5-1 to TRBJ1-3, with unresolved D. Deletions cut 0 bases from V and 6 bases from J, with 7 bases between. CDR1 and CDR2 from the germline V gene are SGHRS and YFSETQ. The CDR3 runs to 13 residues. This chain's CDR3 is CASSLGTLNTIYF. CDR3 bases: TGCGCCAGCAGCTTGGGAACTTTAAACACCATATATTTT.

V and J are TRBV5-1 and TRBJ2-3; 7 nucleotides line up with TRBD2. The CDR3 totals 14 residues. Germline CDR1 reads SGHRS; CDR2 reads YFSETQ. V lost 7 bases, J lost 3 bases, and 8 bases stayed unmatched. The CDR3 here is CASRRAGETDTQYF. The CDR3, as DNA: TGCGCCAGCCGTCGGGCGGGAGAAACAGATACGCAGTATTTT. Full variable domain (remainder filled in from reference TRBV5-1 and TRBJ2-3): KAGVTQTPRYLIKTRGQQVTLSCSPISGHRSVSWYQQTPGQGLQFLFEYFSETQRNKGNFPGRFSGRQFSNSRSEMNVSTLELGDSALYLCASRRAGETDTQYFGPGTRLTVL.

J is TRBJ2-1 and V is TRBV5-8; 9 nucleotides align to TRBD1. V lost 0 bases and J lost 5; bases outside the gene matches: 3. The CDR3 is 15 amino acids. In germline, CDR1 is SGHTS, CDR2 YDEGEE. CDR3 in amino acids: CASSLGTGEHNEQFF. The CDR3, as DNA: TGTGCCAGCAGCTTGGGGACAGGGGAACACAATGAGCAGTTCTTC.

The J gene is TRBJ2-7, the V gene TRBV5-8; 7 bases align to TRBD1. The ends lost 4 bases at V and 0 bases at J; junction bases unmatched: 10. CDR3 length: 16 residues. From germline, CDR1 is SGHTS and CDR2 YDEGEE. The CDR3 DNA reads TGTGCCAGCAGCCGCTGGGGGACAGAGAGCTCCTACGAGCAGTACTTC. The encoded protein is CASSRWGTESSYEQYF.

The rearrangement uses TRBV14 and TRBJ1-2; 7 positions match TRBD1. CDR1 is SGHDN, CDR2 FVKESK, per germline. The CDR3 is 15 residues long. V was pared by 1 base and J by 7 bases, with 9 bases of the junction left unmatched. The CDR3, as DNA: TGTGCCAGCAGCCAAGCAGGGGGGTCTGGCGTTGGCTACACCTTC. Protein: CASSQAGGSGVGYTF.

This clone was recorded once. This chain joins TRBV7-8 and TRBJ2-5, with 9 bases fitting TRBD2. Unmatched junction bases numbered 13, after V lost 1 base and J lost 1 base. Germline V gives CDR1 SGHVS, CDR2 FQNEAQ. The CDR3 totals 19 residues. Here the CDR3 DNA reads TGTGCCAGCAGCTTAGTGGGGTGGGTAGCGGGGGACCTCCAAGAGACCCAGTACTTC. The encoded protein is CASSLVGWVAGDLQETQYF.

The gene calls are TRBV7-2 and TRBJ2-7; no reliable D call. V lost 1 base and J lost 6, with 13 bases in between. The CDR3 consists of 14 residues. CDR1 and CDR2 (germline): SGHTA, FQGNSA. The CDR3 reads CASSLGTPGTEQYF. DNA for the CDR3: TGTGCCAGCAGCTTAGGTACCCCCGGTACCGAGCAGTACTTC.

The chain has TRBV10-3 and TRBJ2-7, with TRBD1 as a possible D gene (5 bases). Per germline, CDR1 ENHRY and CDR2 SYGVKD. V lost 6 bases and J 2 bases, leaving 11 bases between the germline ends. CDR3 length equals 13 residues. In DNA form, the CDR3 reads TGTGCCATCAGCGACCGCAGGGCCTACGAGCAGTACTTC. It translates to CAISDRRAYEQYF.

The gene calls are TRBV10-3 and TRBJ1-2; tentative D call: TRBD1 (5 bases). This CDR3 spans 15 amino acids. Germline V gene lookup returns CDR1 ENHRY and CDR2 SYGVKD. Trimming removed 2 bases at V and 6 bases at J, with 16 bases between. The CDR3, as DNA: TGTGCCATCAGTGAGCCCCGTGACAGATTCGATGGCTACACCTTC. Its translation: CAISEPRDRFDGYTF.

The chain employs TRBV6-5 and TRBJ1-2, with unresolved D. The length of the CDR3 is 14 residues. Germline V gene data show CDR1 as MNHEY and CDR2 as SVGAGI. Between the trimmed V and J ends, which lost 0 bases and 0 bases, there was a span of 5 bases. CDR3 nucleotide sequence: TGTGCCAGCAGTTACTCTCAGGCTAACTATGGCTACACCTTC. This sequence encodes CASSYSQANYGYTF.

The chain has TRBV2 and TRBJ2-7; D is uncertain. Trimming stripped 6 bases from V and 2 bases from J, with 8 bases between. The CDR3 has 12 amino acids. Germline CDR1 SNHLY, CDR2 FYNNEI. The CDR3 nucleotides are TGTGCCAGCAGCTTCAGCGCCTACGAGCAGTACTTC. Translation: CASSFSAYEQYF. Together with reference TRBV2 and TRBJ2-7, the CDR3 gives the full variable domain: EPEVTQTPSHQVTQMGQEVILRCVPISNHLYFYWYRQILGQKVEFLVSFYNNEISEKSEIFDDQFSVERPDGSNFTLKIRSTKLEDSAMYFCASSFSAYEQYFGPGTRLTVT.

The gene calls are TRBV27 and TRBJ2-1, with TRBD2 matching 11 bases. V shed 5 bases, J shed 4 bases, and the junction held 7 bases outside the gene matches. CDR1 MNHEY and CDR2 SMNVEV come from the germline V gene (reference sequence). This CDR3 is built from 16 residues. The CDR3 bases are TGTGCCAGCAGTCCTCACCGGACTAGCGGGTACAATGAGCAGTTCTTC. This encodes CASSPHRTSGYNEQFF.

A few counts support this clone. The rearrangement joins TRBV18 to TRBJ2-7; D is possibly TRBD1 (6 bases). With 6 bases removed from V and 5 bases from J, the gap between germline ends came to 20 bases. The CDR3 covers 15 residues. The V gene's germline CDR1 is KGHSH and CDR2 LQKENI. The CDR3 reads CASSPRQDPLDEQYF. The CDR3 DNA follows: TGTGCCAGCTCCCCGAGACAGGACCCGTTGGACGAGCAGTACTTC.

On this clone: The sample contains more than one DNA sequence encoding this CDR3. The chain has TRBV14 and TRBJ1-6; no clear D gene. V was trimmed by 2 bases and J by 6 bases, leaving 5 bases between them. The CDR3 has 13 amino acids. In germline, CDR1 is SGHDN, CDR2 FVKESK. The CDR3 is CASSQRGNSPLHF. The DNA of the CDR3 is TGTGCCAGCAGCCAACGGGGTAATTCACCCCTCCACTTT.

This rearrangement joins TRBV5-4 to TRBJ1-3, with D possibly matching TRBD1 (5 bases). Germline CDR1 reads SGHNT; CDR2 reads YYREEE (reference sequence). V was trimmed by 2 bases and J by 4 bases, leaving 13 bases between them. This CDR3 contains 15 residues. CDR3 sequence (DNA): TGTGCCAGCAGCTTTGGGGGGAATTCAGGAAACACCATATATTTT. As protein: CASSFGGNSGNTIYF.

The V gene is TRBV29-1, the J gene TRBJ1-2, with D possibly being TRBD1 (5 bases). The germline CDR1 and CDR2 sequences are SQVTM and ANQGSEA. V was cut by 2 bases and J by 4 bases, with 11 bases left in between. The CDR3 sequence is 13 residues long. The CDR3 is CSVESPGRYGYTF. The DNA for the CDR3 is TGCAGCGTTGAAAGTCCAGGGCGCTATGGCTACACCTTC.

The V and J genes are TRBV27 and TRBJ2-2; unclear D gene. V was cut by 0 bases and J by 3 bases, with 11 bases left in between. Germline CDR1 MNHEY, CDR2 SMNVEV (reference sequence). This CDR3 has 16 amino acids. The CDR3 DNA is TGTGCCAGCAGTTTATCACCGAGAAAATACACCGGGGAGCTGTTTTTT. Translation: CASSLSPRKYTGELFF.

The V call is TRBV19, the J call TRBJ2-2; D unclear. The germline gives CDR1 LNHDA, CDR2 SQIVND (reference sequence). This CDR3 contains 14 residues. V lost 3 bases and J 1 base, leaving 6 bases between the germline ends. The CDR3 DNA sequence: TGTGCCAGTAGTATGGCAGGGAACACCGGGGAGCTGTTTTTT. Translation: CASSMAGNTGELFF. The entire variable domain, with the rest obtained from reference TRBV19 and TRBJ2-2, is as follows: DGGITQSPKYLFRKEGQNVTLSCEQNLNHDAMYWYRQDPGQGLRLIYYSQIVNDFQKGDIAEGYSVSREKKESFPLTVTSAQKNPTAFYLCASSMAGNTGELFFGEGSRLTVL.

The chain uses TRBV9 and TRBJ2-1; 9 nucleotides agree with TRBD1. The V gene's germline CDR1 is SGDLS and CDR2 YYNGEE. After removal of 3 bases from V and 9 bases from J, the junction contained 10 bases not matched to a gene. The CDR3 extends over 15 amino acids. The CDR3 DNA follows: TGTGCCAGCAGCGGATTGGACAGGGGTGGTGGTGAGCAGTTCTTC. This encodes CASSGLDRGGGEQFF.

CDR3 sequence: CASGPRGNEQFF. The CDR3 bases are TGTGCCAGCGGTCCACGGGGCAATGAGCAGTTCTTC. The rearrangement links TRBV28 to TRBJ2-1; TRBD2 is a possible D gene (5 bases). The CDR3 has 12 residues. With 8 bases removed from V and 6 bases from J, the gap between germline ends came to 11 bases. CDR1 and CDR2 (germline): MDHEN, SYDVKM.

The V and J genes are TRBV15 and TRBJ1-1, with a tentative D call TRBD1 (5 bases). The germline V gene encodes CDR1 LNHNV and CDR2 YYDKDF (reference sequence). The CDR3 consists of 16 residues. The V end was cut by 0 bases, the J end by 4 bases, with 15 bases between. The CDR3: CATSRDRGGVATEAFF. The DNA of the CDR3 is TGTGCCACCAGCAGAGATCGAGGAGGGGTTGCCACTGAAGCTTTCTTT. The entire variable domain, with the rest obtained from reference TRBV15 and TRBJ1-1, is as follows: DAMVIQNPRYQVTQFGKPVTLSCSQTLNHNVMYWYQQKSSQAPKLLFHYYDKDFNNEADTPDNFQSRRPNTSFCFLDIRSPGLGDTAMYLCATSRDRGGVATEAFFGQGTRLTVV.

This clone was counted between two and nine times. The chain recombines TRBV7-3 with TRBJ1-1, with D unresolved. This CDR3 has 15 amino acids. V dropped 2 bases and J dropped 0 bases, with 10 bases sitting between them. Looked up from germline, CDR1 is SGHTA and CDR2 is FQGTGA. CDR3 in amino acids: CASSLGSIMNTEAFF. In nucleotides, the CDR3 is TGTGCCAGCAGCTTAGGCAGTATCATGAACACTGAAGCTTTCTTT. Together with reference TRBV7-3 and TRBJ1-1, the CDR3 gives the full variable domain: GAGVSQTPSNKVTEKGKYVELRCDPISGHTALYWYRQSLGQGPEFLIYFQGTGAADDSGLPNDRFFAVRPEGSVSTLKIQRTERGDSAVYLCASSLGSIMNTEAFFGQGTRLTVV.

A remark on this clone: The junction differs from germline at one of its ends, possibly a read error. The chain employs TRBV10-2 and TRBJ1-5; 9 bases fit TRBD1. This CDR3 is 16 amino acids long. CDR1 and CDR2 from the germline V gene are WSHSY and SAAADI. CDR3 amino acids: CASSEFRGQGNQPQNF. The CDR3 DNA follows: TGCGCCAGCAGTGAGTTCCGGGGACAGGGCAATCAGCCCCAGAATTTT.

This clone was observed a few times. V usage is TRBV29-1 and J usage is TRBJ2-7; 8 bases map to TRBD1. J gave up 3 bases and V 5 bases, and 3 bases lay outside the gene matches. The CDR3 sequence is 12 residues long. Germline loops: CDR1 SQVTM, CDR2 ANQGSEA. CDR3 amino acids: CSVLDRVYEQYF. For the CDR3, the DNA is TGCAGCGTTCTGGACAGGGTCTACGAGCAGTACTTC.

The V and J genes are TRBV28 and TRBJ1-1, with 10 bases identical to TRBD1. V lost 7 bases and J lost 1; bases outside the gene matches: 6. The germline CDR1 and CDR2 sequences are MDHEN and SYDVKM. CDR3 length: 15 residues. In DNA form, the CDR3 reads TGTGCCAGCATCGGGACAGGGGTTCGGAACACTGAAGCTTTCTTT. This gives the protein CASIGTGVRNTEAFF. The whole variable domain, remainder taken from reference TRBV28 and TRBJ1-1, is DVKVTQSSRYLVKRTGEKVFLECVQDMDHENMFWYRQDPGLGLRLIYFSYDVKMKEKGDIPEGYSVSREKKERFSLILESASTNQTSMYLCASIGTGVRNTEAFFGQGTRLTVV.

The chain is built from TRBV28 and TRBJ1-5; a weak D match, TRBD1 (6 bases). CDR3 length: 16 amino acids. The germline V gene has CDR1 MDHEN and CDR2 SYDVKM. V was pared by 7 bases and J by 0 bases, with 16 bases between. CDR3 nucleotide sequence: TGTGCCAGCACCCACAGGGAAGACTATAGCAATCAGCCCCAGCATTTT. It is translated as CASTHREDYSNQPQHF.

This clone was counted only a few times. The rearrangement joins TRBV19 to TRBJ1-5; 7 nucleotides agree with TRBD1. The germline CDR1 and CDR2 sequences are LNHDA and SQIVND (reference sequence). The CDR3 has 14 residues. V was pared by 5 bases and J by 2 bases, with 3 bases of the junction left unmatched. The CDR3 nucleotides read TGTGCCAGTAGTTTTCAGGGGGGCAATCAGCCCCAGCATTTT. It yields the protein CASSFQGGNQPQHF.

This chain connects TRBV6-5 to TRBJ2-5; 10 nucleotides agree with TRBD2. This CDR3 comprises 14 residues. Germline values: CDR1 MNHEY, CDR2 SVGAGI. J was trimmed by 4 bases and V by 8 bases; bases with no gene match: 7. The DNA of the CDR3 is TGTGCCAGCGGGGAAAGCGGGGGGGCAGAGACCCAGTACTTC. Translation: CASGESGGAETQYF.

The chain carries TRBV5-4 and TRBJ2-5; D is undetermined. The better agreement between TRBJ2-7 and the DNA end casts doubt on the J call. Germline lookup yields CDR1 SGHNT and CDR2 YYREEE (reference sequence). There are 12 residues in the CDR3. CDR3 protein: CASSFHLNEQYF. CDR3 nucleotides: TGTGCCAGCAGCTTTCATCTGAACGAGCAGTACTTC.

The V and J genes are TRBV5-1 and TRBJ2-5; 11 positions match TRBD1. The end of the DNA fits TRBJ2-7 better, so the J call may be wrong. This CDR3 has 18 amino acids. Germline loops: CDR1 SGHRS, CDR2 YFSETQ. The CDR3 DNA follows: TGCGCCAGCAGCTTGACCCCTGGACAGGGGGCTTTTTCCTACGAGCAGTACTTC. Residues: CASSLTPGQGAFSYEQYF.